The T cell receptor beta chain described here comes from a study of cytomegalovirus exposure and HLA in healthy donors. Regarding the study as a whole: There were three CMV-associated chains whose specificity for CMV antigens was confirmed in vitro.

Germline V lookup: CDR1 LGHNT, CDR2 FRNRAP. The CDR3 is 14 residues long. Trimming took 6 bases from V and 3 from J; bases not matched to a gene: 5. Remarks on this clone: Antigen unknown.

PCR amplification relied on 60 Vbeta primers (plus 13 Jbeta primers). Using immunoSEQ multiplex PCR, the repertoire was profiled, and TCRdb retains in-frame clones only, with some absent. This table has under 200,000 clones, more than 70% appearing once. The genes are TRBV12-5 and TRBJ2-3; 8 positions match TRBD2. The TCR was taken from a male donor in good health and CMV-seropositive. The sample consisted of PBMCs. Here the CDR3 reads CASGSGGRTDTQYF. The DNA for the CDR3 is TGTGCTAGTGGCTCGGGGGGGAGAACAGATACGCAGTATTTT.